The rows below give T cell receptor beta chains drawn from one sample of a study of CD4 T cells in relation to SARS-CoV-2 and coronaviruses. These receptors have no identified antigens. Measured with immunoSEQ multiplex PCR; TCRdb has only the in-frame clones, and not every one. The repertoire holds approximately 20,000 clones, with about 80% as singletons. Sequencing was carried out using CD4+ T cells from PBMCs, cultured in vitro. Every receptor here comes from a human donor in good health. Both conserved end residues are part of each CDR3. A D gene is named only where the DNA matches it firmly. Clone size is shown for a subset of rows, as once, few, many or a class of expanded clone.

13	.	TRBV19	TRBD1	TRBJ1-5	CATSGTANQPQHF	TGTGCCACCTCAGGGACAGCCAATCAGCCCCAGCATTTT
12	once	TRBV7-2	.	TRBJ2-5	CASSLSEETQYF	TGTGCCAGCAGCTTAAGCGAAGAGACCCAGTACTTC
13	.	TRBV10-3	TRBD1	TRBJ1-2	CAISETGGDGYTF	TGTGCCATCAGTGAGACAGGGGGGGATGGCTACACCTTC
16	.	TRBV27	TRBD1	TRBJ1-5	CASATDRGYSNQPQHF	TGTGCCAGCGCGACCGACAGGGGATATAGCAATCAGCCCCAGCATTTT
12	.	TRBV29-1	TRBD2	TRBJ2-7	CSVEEIAGGTYF	TGCAGCGTTGAAGAGATAGCGGGAGGGACGTACTTC
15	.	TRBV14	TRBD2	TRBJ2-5	CASSQLRGSGETQYF	TGTGCCAGCAGCCAACTTCGCGGGAGCGGGGAGACCCAGTACTTC
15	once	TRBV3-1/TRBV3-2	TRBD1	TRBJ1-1	CASSQARDRDTEAFF	TGTGCCAGCAGCCAGGCACGGGACAGGGACACTGAAGCTTTCTTT
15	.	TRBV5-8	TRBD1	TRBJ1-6	CASIRTGSYNSPLHF	TGTGCCAGCATCAGGACAGGCTCCTATAATTCACCCCTCCACTTT
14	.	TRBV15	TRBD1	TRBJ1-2	CATSGNRGDYGYTF	TGTGCCACCAGCGGCAACAGGGGTGACTATGGCTACACCTTC
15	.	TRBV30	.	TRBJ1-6	CAWSPAGLGNSPLHF	TGTGCCTGGAGTCCAGCGGGCCTTGGGAATTCACCCCTCCACTTT
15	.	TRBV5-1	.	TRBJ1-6	CASSLAGTNNSPLHF	TGCGCCAGCAGCCTGGCCGGGACCAATAATTCACCCCTCCACTTT
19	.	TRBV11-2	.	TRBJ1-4	CASSLEISPGDATNEKLFF	TGTGCCAGCAGCTTAGAAATCTCCCCCGGTGACGCAACTAATGAAAAACTGTTTTTT
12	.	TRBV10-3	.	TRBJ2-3	CAISGEPDTQYF	TGTGCCATCAGTGGGGAACCAGATACGCAGTATTTT
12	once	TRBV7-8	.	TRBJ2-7	CASSRYTYEQYF	TGTGCCAGCAGCCGGTACACCTACGAGCAGTACTTC
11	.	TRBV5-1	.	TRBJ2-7	CASSLDGMSYF	TGCGCCAGCAGCTTGGATGGCATGTCGTACTTC
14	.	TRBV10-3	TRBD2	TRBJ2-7	CAISESGGGREQYF	TGTGCCATCAGTGAGTCGGGGGGAGGGCGGGAGCAGTACTTC
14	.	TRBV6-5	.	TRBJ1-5	CASSFGGTNQPQHF	TGTGCCAGCAGTTTTGGGGGAACGAATCAGCCCCAGCATTTT
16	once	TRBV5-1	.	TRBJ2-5	CASTRGAGLAQETQYF	TGCGCCAGCACCCGAGGGGCGGGATTGGCGCAAGAGACCCAGTACTTC
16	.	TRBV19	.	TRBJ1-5	CASSASGRGNNQPQHF	TGTGCCAGTAGTGCCTCGGGGAGGGGGAACAATCAGCCCCAGCATTTT
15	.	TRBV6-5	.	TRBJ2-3	CASSYVGLGTDTQYF	TGTGCCAGCAGTTACGTTGGGCTAGGCACAGATACGCAGTATTTT
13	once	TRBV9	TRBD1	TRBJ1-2	CASSDRGWDGYTF	TGTGCCAGCAGCGACAGGGGTTGGGATGGCTACACCTTC
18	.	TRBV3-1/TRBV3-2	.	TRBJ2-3	CASSQEFFDGGSTDTQYF	TGTGCCAGCAGCCAAGAGTTTTTTGACGGGGGTAGCACAGATACGCAGTATTTT
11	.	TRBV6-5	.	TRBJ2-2	CASIHTGELFF	TGTGCCAGCATCCACACCGGGGAGCTGTTTTTT
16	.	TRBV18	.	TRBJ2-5	CASSPPQGSTKETQYF	TGTGCCAGCTCACCACCGCAGGGCAGTACCAAAGAGACCCAGTACTTC
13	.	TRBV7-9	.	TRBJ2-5	CASSRGARETQYF	TGTGCCAGCAGCCGCGGAGCTCGGGAGACCCAGTACTTC
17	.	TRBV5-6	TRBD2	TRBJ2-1	CASSLRTSGSSYNEQFF	TGTGCCAGCAGCCTACGGACTAGCGGGAGTTCCTACAATGAGCAGTTCTTC
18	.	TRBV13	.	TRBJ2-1	CASSLRPPLDGVRNEQFF	TGTGCCAGCAGCCTCCGACCCCCGCTAGATGGTGTACGGAATGAGCAGTTCTTC
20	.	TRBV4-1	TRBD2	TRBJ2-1	CASSSPSFGLAGGESNEQFF	TGCGCCAGCAGCTCGCCAAGTTTCGGGCTAGCGGGAGGAGAAAGCAATGAGCAGTTCTTC
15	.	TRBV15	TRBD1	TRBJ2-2	CATSNIKGGPGELFF	TGTGCCACCAGCAATATTAAAGGGGGCCCCGGGGAGCTGTTTTTT
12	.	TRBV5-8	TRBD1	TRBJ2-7	CASRAGGHEQYF	TGTGCCAGCCGGGCAGGGGGCCACGAGCAGTACTTC
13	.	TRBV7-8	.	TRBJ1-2	CASSLGHNYGYTF	TGTGCCAGCAGCTTAGGACATAACTATGGCTACACCTTC
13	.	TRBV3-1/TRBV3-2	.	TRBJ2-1	CASSRGQFNEQFF	TGTGCCAGCAGCCGCGGTCAGTTCAATGAGCAGTTCTTC
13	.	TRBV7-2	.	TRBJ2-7	CASSLGRNYEQYF	TGTGCCAGCAGCTTGGGCCGGAACTACGAGCAGTACTTC
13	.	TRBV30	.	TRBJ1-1	CAWSKQGRTEAFF	TGTGCCTGGAGTAAACAGGGTAGAACTGAAGCTTTCTTT
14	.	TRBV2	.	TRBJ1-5	CASSLEAEGQPQHF	TGTGCCAGCAGTCTGGAGGCAGAAGGTCAGCCCCAGCATTTT
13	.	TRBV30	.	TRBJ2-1	CAWSVTQGHEQFF	TGTGCCTGGAGTGTAACCCAGGGACATGAGCAGTTCTTC
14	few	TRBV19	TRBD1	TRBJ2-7	CASRLDRAAYEQYF	TGTGCCAGTAGGCTGGACAGGGCGGCCTACGAGCAGTACTTC
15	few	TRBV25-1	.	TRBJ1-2	CASSERPGLYYGYTF	TGTGCCAGCAGTGAAAGGCCCGGACTTTACTATGGCTACACCTTC
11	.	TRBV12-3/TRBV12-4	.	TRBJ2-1	CASSLAAEQFF	TGTGCCAGCAGTTTAGCAGCTGAGCAGTTCTTC
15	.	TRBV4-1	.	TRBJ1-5	CASSQDYMGGQPQHF	TGCGCCAGCAGCCAAGATTATATGGGTGGCCAGCCCCAGCATTTT
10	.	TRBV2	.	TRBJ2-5	CATGRETQYF	TGTGCCACCGGACGGGAGACCCAGTACTTC
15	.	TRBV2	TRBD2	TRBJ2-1	CASTSLAGGYNEQFF	TGTGCCAGCACCTCACTAGCGGGAGGTTATAATGAGCAGTTCTTC
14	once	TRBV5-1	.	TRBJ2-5	CASSRVGPQETQYF	TGCGCCAGCAGCCGAGTTGGACCTCAAGAGACCCAGTACTTC
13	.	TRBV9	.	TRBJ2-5	CASSATPQETQYF	TGTGCCAGCAGCGCGACACCCCAAGAGACCCAGTACTTC
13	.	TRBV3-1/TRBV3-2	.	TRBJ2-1	CASSQSRGNEQFF	TGTGCCAGCAGCCAGAGCAGGGGTAATGAGCAGTTCTTC
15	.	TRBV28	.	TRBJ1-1	CASSLRDGLNTEAFF	TGTGCCAGCAGTTTACGGGACGGATTGAACACTGAAGCTTTCTTT
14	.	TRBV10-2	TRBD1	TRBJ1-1	CASTGQGGGTEAFF	TGCGCCAGCACCGGACAGGGAGGGGGCACTGAAGCTTTCTTT
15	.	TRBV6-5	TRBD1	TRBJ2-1	CASRAQGLAPNEQFF	TGTGCCAGCAGGGCACAGGGGCTTGCGCCCAATGAGCAGTTCTTC
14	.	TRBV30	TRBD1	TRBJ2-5	CAWVRDSDGRAQYF	TGTGCCTGGGTCCGGGACAGTGACGGGCGGGCCCAGTACTTC
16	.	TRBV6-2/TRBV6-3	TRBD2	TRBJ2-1	CASSYSTSGRYNEQFF	TGTGCCAGCAGTTACTCGACTAGCGGGAGATACAATGAGCAGTTCTTC